The 10 T cell receptor beta chains listed next were all sequenced from one sample in a study of response to subunit inactivated influenza vaccine. TCRdb fed the RT-PCR reads into MiXCR, producing one record per CDR3 protein. This sample has 700,000 to 800,000 distinct CDR3 sequences, with less than 20% found just once. Sequenced material: PBMCs from blood, taken about 5 days after vaccination. These receptors originate from a man in his fifties who received an inactivated influenza vaccine.

The chain recombines TRBV12-5 with TRBJ2-4, with no clear D. Germline loops: CDR1 LGHNT, CDR2 FRNRAP. CDR3 length equals 13 residues. Trimming removed 0 bases at V and 10 bases at J, with 10 bases between. This CDR3 is CASGLVGSAIQYF. DNA for the CDR3: TGTGCTAGTGGTTTGGTAGGGTCTGCTATTCAGTACTTC.

This clonotype was detected a few times. The chain couples TRBV4-3 to TRBJ2-7; 8 bases fit TRBD1. This CDR3 has 15 amino acids. Unmatched junction bases numbered 4, after V lost 0 bases and J lost 3 bases. Germline CDR1 reads LGHNA; CDR2 reads YSLEER. The CDR3 DNA follows: TGCGCCAGCAGCCAAGATGGAACAGGGGGCTACGAGCAGTACTTC. Protein product: CASSQDGTGGYEQYF.

This clonotype was observed a few times. This sequence joins TRBV6-2 or TRBV6-3 and TRBJ2-5; the D is unclear. With 0 bases removed from V and 1 base from J, the gap between germline ends came to 9 bases. Germline V CDR1 and CDR2: MNHEY, SVGEGT. There are 15 residues in the CDR3. CDR3 nucleotide sequence: TGTGCCAGCAGTTACTCTCGGCAGCCCCAAGAGACCCAGTACTTC. Translating gives CASSYSRQPQETQYF.

This clonotype was counted a few times. The J gene is TRBJ2-2, the V gene TRBV12-3 or TRBV12-4; 10 bases are shared with TRBD2. This CDR3 region has 16 residues. With V trimmed by 7 bases and J by 4 bases, 9 bases remained unmatched. The CDR3 DNA reads TGTGCCAGCACCCCGAGGGCTAGCGGGAGCACCGGGGAGCTGTTTTTT. Translated, it gives CASTPRASGSTGELFF.

The gene calls are TRBV20-1 and TRBJ1-1, with D uncertain. The germline gives CDR1 DFQATT, CDR2 SNEGSKA (reference sequence). Between the trimmed V and J ends, which lost 0 bases and 5 bases, there was a span of 10 bases. CDR3 size: 13 residues. CDR3 nucleotides: TGCAGTGCTAGAGACCCTAGGAATACTGAAGCTTTCTTT. It codes for CSARDPRNTEAFF.

This clonotype was counted a few times. This chain uses TRBV18 with TRBJ2-1, with D possibly being TRBD1 or TRBD2 (5 bases each). The CDR3 loop spans 13 amino acids. The V gene's germline CDR1 is KGHSH and CDR2 LQKENI. The V and J ends lost 1 base and 8 bases respectively, with 9 bases between them. This chain's CDR3 is CASSPRDEDEQFF. The DNA of the CDR3 is TGTGCCAGCTCACCACGGGACGAAGATGAGCAGTTCTTC. The whole variable domain, remainder taken from reference TRBV18 and TRBJ2-1, is NAGVMQNPRHLVRRRGQEARLRCSPMKGHSHVYWYRQLPEEGLKFMVYLQKENIIDESGMPKERFSAEFPKEGPSILRIQQVVRGDSAAYFCASSPRDEDEQFFGPGTRLTVL.

V and J are TRBV12-3 or TRBV12-4 and TRBJ2-5; tentative D call: TRBD2 (7 bases). Trimming stripped 1 base from V and 2 bases from J, with 17 bases between. This CDR3 contains 17 residues. The CDR3 sequence: CASSLGVGGGTQETQYF. The CDR3 nucleotides read TGTGCCAGCAGTTTAGGAGTAGGCGGGGGCACGCAAGAGACCCAGTACTTC.

The rearrangement uses TRBV27 and TRBJ2-1, with TRBD1 as a possible D gene (8 bases). Germline V gene data show CDR1 as MNHEY and CDR2 as SMNVEV (reference sequence). The CDR3 is 16 residues long. Trimming took 8 bases from V and 1 from J, leaving 18 bases between them. CDR3 loop: CASLSTGGESYNEQFF. CDR3 nucleotides: TGTGCCAGCTTATCAACAGGGGGGGAGTCCTACAATGAGCAGTTCTTC.

The chain has TRBV30 and TRBJ2-5, with D tentatively TRBD2 (6 bases). Germline assignment: CDR1 GTSNPN and CDR2 SVGIG (reference sequence). Trimming pared 3 bases from V and 7 bases from J, leaving 15 bases between. The CDR3 has 13 residues. The CDR3 here is CAWSAGGARTQYF. In nucleotides, the CDR3 is TGTGCCTGGAGCGCTGGAGGGGCCAGGACCCAGTACTTC.

V and J are TRBV20-1 and TRBJ1-5; no clear D gene. Germline V gives CDR1 DFQATT, CDR2 SNEGSKA (reference sequence). Trimming removed 6 bases from V and 2 bases from J, with 8 bases in between. The CDR3 sequence is 12 residues long. CDR3 DNA sequence: TGCAGTGCGACGATCGGCAATCAGCCCCAGCATTTT. As protein: CSATIGNQPQHF.